These 30 T cell receptor beta chains were sequenced from one sample in a study of T-cell reconstitution after alpha-beta-depleted transplantation in children. The TCRbeta library was prepared with unique molecular identifiers. Via MiXCR, TCRdb re-called the PCR reads, giving one row per CDR3 protein. Of about 190,000 distinct CDR3 sequences listed, around 10% are singletons. The sequencing here drew on PBMCs, taken before TCRalphabeta/CD19-depleted stem cell transplant. Receptor source: a boy aged 2 to 9 with acute myeloid leukemia, due to receive a stem cell transplant.

The table lists this clonotype with many counts. The J gene is TRBJ2-6, the V gene TRBV28; a possible D gene is TRBD2 (5 bases). Trimming removed 2 bases from V and 0 bases from J, with 17 bases in between. The CDR3 totals 19 residues. The V gene's germline CDR1 is MDHEN and CDR2 SYDVKM. The CDR3 spells CASSLRASRRTSGANVLTF. The CDR3 nucleotides read TGTGCCAGCAGTTTAAGGGCATCAAGGAGGACCTCTGGGGCCAACGTCCTGACTTTC.

This clonotype appeared a few times. The chain combines TRBV18 with TRBJ1-5; a weak D match, TRBD1 (6 bases). The V end lost 4 bases, the J end lost 5 bases, and 15 bases lay between the germline ends. The CDR3 extends over 15 amino acids. From germline, CDR1 is KGHSH and CDR2 LQKENI. The CDR3 DNA reads as TGTGCCAGCTCACAGCAAGAAGGGGGAGATCAGCCCCAGCATTTT. As protein: CASSQQEGGDQPQHF. The whole variable domain, remainder taken from reference TRBV18 and TRBJ1-5, is NAGVMQNPRHLVRRRGQEARLRCSPMKGHSHVYWYRQLPEEGLKFMVYLQKENIIDESGMPKERFSAEFPKEGPSILRIQQVVRGDSAAYFCASSQQEGGDQPQHFGDGTRLSIL.

This clonotype was seen ten or more times. The V gene is TRBV4-1, the J gene TRBJ1-2; D might be TRBD1 (6 bases). The CDR3 covers 15 residues. Between the trimmed V and J ends, which lost 1 base and 4 bases, there was a span of 13 bases. In germline, CDR1 is MGHRA, CDR2 YSYEKL. Here the CDR3 DNA reads TGCGCCAGCAGCCAAGTGGGCGACAGGTTCTATGGCTACACCTTC. Amino acids: CASSQVGDRFYGYTF.

This clonotype was observed at least ten times. The chain links TRBV2 to TRBJ2-7; the D is unclear. The CDR3 is 12 residues long. Germline values: CDR1 SNHLY, CDR2 FYNNEI. V lost 4 bases, J lost 6 bases, and 10 bases lay in between. The CDR3: CASSVVWGEQYV. The CDR3 bases are TGTGCCAGCAGTGTGGTGTGGGGCGAGCAGTACGTC.

This clonotype was picked up many times. This chain links TRBV5-1 with TRBJ2-1; TRBD1 aligns across 8 bases. In germline, CDR1 is SGHRS, CDR2 YFSETQ. This CDR3 has 13 residues. The V and J ends lost 2 bases and 6 bases, in that order; junction bases with no gene match: 1. CDR3: CASSFTGGNEQFF. CDR3 bases: TGCGCCAGCAGCTTTACAGGGGGCAATGAGCAGTTCTTC.

This clonotype was counted once. V and J are TRBV18 and TRBJ1-6; D is unresolved. Per the germline V gene, CDR1 is KGHSH and CDR2 is LQKENI. This CDR3 is 15 amino acids long. V lost 6 bases and J 9 bases, leaving 18 bases between the germline ends. As DNA, the CDR3 is TGTGCCAGCTCGCTGGAGGGAAGATGGGGTTCACCCCTCCACTTT. Its translation is CASSLEGRWGSPLHF.

This clonotype has only a few counts. The CDR3 nucleotides are TGCGCCAGCAGCTTCGGGACCCAATACAATGAGCAGTTCTTC. It yields the protein CASSFGTQYNEQFF. The chain links TRBV5-1 to TRBJ2-1; D tentatively fits TRBD1 or TRBD2 (5 bases each). CDR1 SGHRS and CDR2 YFSETQ come from the germline V gene. V shed 2 bases and J shed 4 bases, with 10 bases lying between them. This CDR3 has 14 amino acids. The full variable domain, completed using reference TRBV5-1 and TRBJ2-1, is KAGVTQTPRYLIKTRGQQVTLSCSPISGHRSVSWYQQTPGQGLQFLFEYFSETQRNKGNFPGRFSGRQFSNSRSEMNVSTLELGDSALYLCASSFGTQYNEQFFGPGTRLTVL.

This clonotype has at least ten counts. The V and J genes are TRBV7-2 and TRBJ2-1, with 8 bases fitting TRBD2. Unmatched junction bases numbered 2, after V lost 1 base and J lost 3 bases. Looked up from germline, CDR1 is SGHTA and CDR2 is FQGNSA. The CDR3 length is 15 residues. The CDR3 loop reads CASSLDGGDYNEQFF. The CDR3 DNA reads as TGTGCCAGCAGCTTAGACGGGGGGGACTACAATGAGCAGTTCTTC.

This clonotype came up many times. The chain carries TRBV5-1 and TRBJ2-2; the match to TRBD1 covers 9 bases. V shed 4 bases, J shed 8 bases, and the junction held 9 bases outside the gene matches. The germline gives CDR1 SGHRS, CDR2 YFSETQ. The CDR3 covers 15 residues. The CDR3 DNA reads TGCGCCAGCAGCAGGTCCCGGGACAGGGTTGGGGAGCTGTTTTTT. Amino acid sequence: CASSRSRDRVGELFF.

In its sample, this clonotype was seen a few times. Possible read error: a much larger clone is one base away. The chain joins TRBV5-1 to TRBJ1-2, with 8 positions matching TRBD1. CDR1 is SGHRS, CDR2 YFSETQ, per germline. The CDR3 is 14 amino acids. In nucleotides, the CDR3 is TGCGCCAGCAGCTTGCCTGACAGGGGATATGGCGACACCTTC. Encoded protein: CASSLPDRGYGDTF. The full variable domain, completed using reference TRBV5-1 and TRBJ1-2, is KAGVTQTPRYLIKTRGQQVTLSCSPISGHRSVSWYQQTPGQGLQFLFEYFSETQRNKGNFPGRFSGRQFSNSRSEMNVSTLELGDSALYLCASSLPDRGYGDTFGSGTRLTVV.

This clonotype was observed at least ten times. The genes are TRBV20-1 and TRBJ2-1; no firm D call. The germline V gene has CDR1 DFQATT and CDR2 SNEGSKA (reference sequence). Trimming stripped 6 bases from V and 4 bases from J, with 7 bases between. There are 11 residues in the CDR3. The CDR3 is CSARYYNEQFF. CDR3 sequence (DNA): TGCAGTGCCCGATATTACAATGAGCAGTTCTTC.

At least ten counts were recorded for this clonotype. The chain couples TRBV28 to TRBJ1-6; no clear D gene. The CDR3 consists of 13 residues. Trimming cost V 3 bases and J 7 bases, with 7 bases left between them. CDR1 and CDR2 (germline): MDHEN, SYDVKM. In nucleotides, the CDR3 is TGTGCCAGCAGTTTGAAGGAGAATTCACCCCTCCACTTT. As protein: CASSLKENSPLHF.

This clonotype was observed a handful of times. The J gene is TRBJ2-7, the V gene TRBV11-2; 7 nucleotides align to TRBD2. The CDR3 sequence is 15 residues long. Looked up from germline, CDR1 is SGHAT and CDR2 is FQNNGV. Trimming took 6 bases from V and 3 from J; bases not matched to a gene: 11. CDR3: CASSIRLAENYEQYF. The CDR3 nucleotides are TGTGCCAGCAGTATAAGACTAGCCGAGAACTACGAGCAGTACTTC.

The sample holds many counts of this clonotype. The V gene is TRBV12-3 or TRBV12-4, the J gene TRBJ1-2; D gene unclear. V lost 10 bases and J lost 9, with 21 bases in between. The CDR3 spans 13 residues. CDR3 sequence (DNA): TGTGCCACCTGTCAGGCGTCGGTTGAGAGCTACACCTTC. Translated, it gives CATCQASVESYTF.

In this sample, this clonotype turned up many times. The J gene is TRBJ2-5, the V gene TRBV2; D ambiguous. V lost 6 bases and J 4 bases, leaving 12 bases between the germline ends. The CDR3 loop spans 13 amino acids. CDR1 SNHLY and CDR2 FYNNEI come from the germline V gene. Written as DNA, the CDR3 is TGTGCCAGCAGGATGGTTGCCCCAGAGACCCAGTACTTC. Translation: CASRMVAPETQYF. The whole variable domain, remainder taken from reference TRBV2 and TRBJ2-5, is EPEVTQTPSHQVTQMGQEVILRCVPISNHLYFYWYRQILGQKVEFLVSFYNNEISEKSEIFDDQFSVERPDGSNFTLKIRSTKLEDSAMYFCASRMVAPETQYFGPGTRLLVL.

This clonotype appeared many times. CDR3 region: CASRSLDRPYNSPLHF. DNA of the CDR3: TGCGCCAGCAGAAGCTTGGACAGGCCTTATAATTCACCCCTCCACTTT. The chain combines TRBV5-1 with TRBJ1-6, with 7 bases fitting TRBD1. Germline V gene data show CDR1 as SGHRS and CDR2 as YFSETQ. The J segment lost 4 bases and the V segment lost 5 bases, leaving 9 bases of the junction unmatched. The CDR3 contains 16 residues.

This clonotype was counted ten times or more. This chain uses TRBV18 with TRBJ2-1; weak D call: TRBD2 (5 bases). Germline V gene lookup returns CDR1 KGHSH and CDR2 LQKENI. CDR3 size: 14 residues. The V and J ends lost 3 bases and 8 bases respectively, with 14 bases between them. The CDR3 region is CASSPPLAIDEQFF. CDR3 DNA: TGTGCCAGCTCACCGCCTCTAGCTATCGATGAGCAGTTCTTC.

The sample holds many counts of this clonotype. V gene TRBV20-1 combines with J gene TRBJ2-2; 9 bases agree with TRBD2. With V trimmed by 2 bases and J by 5 bases, 6 bases remained unmatched. Germline CDR1 and CDR2: DFQATT and SNEGSKA (reference sequence). The CDR3 runs 15 residues. The chain's CDR3 is CSARIAGVETGELFF. CDR3 nucleotide sequence: TGCAGTGCTAGAATAGCGGGGGTGGAAACCGGGGAGCTGTTTTTT.

There are a few counts of this clonotype. The chain carries TRBV6-4 and TRBJ2-2; TRBD2 agrees at 8 bases. The CDR3 length is 16 residues. Germline V gene sequence: CDR1 MRHNA, CDR2 SNTAGT. The trim removed 2 bases at V and 1 base at J, leaving 3 bases unmatched. The CDR3 here is CASSDRLARNTGELFF. DNA of the CDR3: TGTGCCAGCAGTGACAGACTAGCGCGGAACACCGGGGAGCTGTTTTTT.

This clonotype was counted ten times or more. The gene calls are TRBV5-1 and TRBJ2-7; 11 nucleotides align to TRBD2. Germline-derived CDR1 and CDR2 are SGHRS and YFSETQ. This CDR3 has 15 amino acids. Trimming cost V 1 base and J 6 bases; bases outside gene matches: 6. The CDR3 DNA reads as TGCGCCAGCAGCTTGTCGGGGACTAGCGGTGCCGAGCAGTACTTC. Protein product: CASSLSGTSGAEQYF.

This clonotype was seen at least ten times. V gene TRBV29-1 combines with J gene TRBJ1-3; D might be TRBD1 (5 bases). Looked up from germline, CDR1 is SQVTM and CDR2 is ANQGSEA. CDR3 size: 13 residues. Trimming pared 6 bases from V and 0 bases from J, leaving 9 bases between. CDR3 sequence: CSVHDSSGNTIYF. DNA of the CDR3: TGCAGCGTCCACGACAGCTCTGGAAACACCATATATTTT.

Details on this clonotype: This could be a read error, since a much larger clone is one nucleotide away. The gene calls are TRBV21-1 and TRBJ2-7; the D call of TRBD2 is as the table states it, not checked on the DNA. TRBV21-1 is designated a pseudogene. The CDR3 contains 15 residues. This CDR3 reads CASSSARDFSYEQYV. CDR3 in DNA: TGTGCCAGCAGCAGTGCCCGGGACTTTTCCTACGAGCAGTACGTC.

This clonotype has at least ten counts. This chain connects TRBV5-1 to TRBJ1-6; unclear D gene. Germline lookup yields CDR1 SGHRS and CDR2 YFSETQ. V lost 0 bases and J lost 5, with 12 bases in between. The CDR3 contains 16 residues. The CDR3 DNA reads as TGCGCCAGCAGCTTGGACGTGAGGGCCGATAATTCACCCCTCCACTTT. This gives the protein CASSLDVRADNSPLHF.

This clonotype was counted ten times or more. The chain joins TRBV6-1 to TRBJ2-3; no reliable D call. Germline V gives CDR1 MNHNS, CDR2 SASEGT. The V end lost 6 bases, the J end lost 5 bases, and 12 bases lay between the germline ends. The CDR3 length is 13 residues. The CDR3 loop is CASSPRRRDTQYF. The DNA for the CDR3 is TGTGCCAGCAGCCCGAGAAGAAGAGATACGCAGTATTTT.

In this sample, this clonotype turned up many times. The genes are TRBV4-2 and TRBJ2-1; 7 bases map to TRBD2. CDR1 and CDR2 (germline): LGHNA, YNFKEQ. The V gene end was trimmed by 1 base and the J gene end by 3 bases; junction bases not matched to a gene: 9. This CDR3 is 17 amino acids long. The CDR3 here is CASSQVYGGTLYNEQFF. The CDR3 DNA reads TGTGCCAGCAGCCAAGTGTACGGGGGGACTCTCTACAATGAGCAGTTCTTC.

This clonotype appeared many times. In DNA, the CDR3 is TGTGCCAGCAGTTACTCGAGTCTCGAAGGGATGGGAGAAAAACTGTTTTTT. The encoded protein is CASSYSSLEGMGEKLFF. The rearrangement links TRBV6-5 to TRBJ1-4, with D uncertain. The CDR3 totals 17 residues. The V end lost 0 bases, the J end lost 8 bases, and 19 bases lay between the germline ends. CDR1 is MNHEY, CDR2 SVGAGI, per germline.

The chain uses TRBV12-3 or TRBV12-4 and TRBJ2-3, with 8 bases identical to TRBD2. After removal of 3 bases from V and 2 bases from J, the junction contained 7 bases not matched to a gene. This CDR3 comprises 16 residues. CDR3: CASSFLSGGYTDTQYF. The CDR3 region has the DNA TGTGCCAGCAGTTTTTTGAGCGGGGGATACACAGATACGCAGTATTTT.

Remarks on this clonotype: A much larger clone lies one base from this, so it may be a read error. This chain connects TRBV7-2 to TRBJ2-1; no definite D call. Trimming took 3 bases from V and 3 from J, leaving 15 bases between them. The germline CDR1 and CDR2 sequences are SGHTA and FQGNSA. The CDR3 consists of 16 residues. CDR3 protein: CASSLGIVTGYNEQFF. CDR3 sequence (DNA): TGTGCCAGCAGCTTGGGCATCGTGACTGGCTACAATGAGCAGTTCTTC.

This clonotype was counted many times. This chain links TRBV7-8 with TRBJ2-1, with 7 bases fitting TRBD1. This CDR3 has 13 residues. With 4 bases clipped from V and 5 bases from J, the junction kept 2 bases outside the gene matches. Germline CDR1 reads SGHVS; CDR2 reads FQNEAQ. CDR3 protein: CASSSTGHNEQFF. In DNA, the CDR3 is TGTGCCAGCAGCTCGACAGGGCACAATGAGCAGTTCTTC.

This clonotype was seen many times. The chain uses TRBV7-2 and TRBJ2-4; 8 nucleotides agree with TRBD2. Germline V gene sequence: CDR1 SGHTA, CDR2 FQGNSA. V dropped 1 base and J dropped 0; count of bases not matched to a gene: 8. This CDR3 comprises 18 residues. CDR3 nucleotide sequence: TGTGCCAGCAGCTTAGGCTTTAGCGGGGCTCTAGCCAAAAACATTCAGTACTTC. Protein product: CASSLGFSGALAKNIQYF.